This passage covers 25 T cell receptor beta chains from one sample sequenced in a study of cytomegalovirus exposure and HLA in healthy donors. This PCR relied on a set of 60 Vbeta primers and 13 Jbeta primers. The method was immunoSEQ multiplex PCR; TCRdb's version includes in-frame clones alone and lacks a portion of them. Altogether some 170,000 clones are present, roughly 85% being singletons, with the ten largest covering under 2.5%. The sequencing sample was made of PBMCs. The source is a middle-aged man in good health and CMV-seronegative.

This clone has only one observation. J is TRBJ2-1 and V is TRBV5-8, with TRBD1 identical over 10 bases. V trimming: 1 base; J trimming: 4 bases; junction bases outside the gene matches: 5. This CDR3 spans 16 amino acids. Per germline, CDR1 SGHTS and CDR2 YDEGEE. The CDR3 is CASSLFGTGAYNEQFF. Here the CDR3 DNA reads TGTGCCAGCAGCTTGTTCGGGACAGGGGCGTACAATGAGCAGTTCTTC.

The chain links TRBV7-2 to TRBJ2-3; the match to TRBD2 covers 9 bases. V lost 4 bases, J lost 4 bases, and 6 bases stayed unmatched. The germline CDR1 and CDR2 sequences are SGHTA and FQGNSA. This CDR3 contains 15 residues. The CDR3 nucleotides are TGTGCCAGCAGCTCGGATAGCGGGAGCTCAGATACGCAGTATTTT. Its translation is CASSSDSGSSDTQYF.

This clone was counted between two and nine times. DNA of the CDR3: TGTGCCTGGGGGACTAGCGGGAGTATCGGGGTCTCCTACAATGAGCAGTTCTTC. Translating it yields CAWGTSGSIGVSYNEQFF. The chain links TRBV30 to TRBJ2-1; 14 bases are a match to TRBD2. CDR1 is GTSNPN, CDR2 SVGIG, per germline (reference sequence). V trimming: 5 bases; J trimming: 0 bases; junction bases outside the gene matches: 9. This CDR3 is 18 amino acids long.

This clone is a singleton in its sample. V is TRBV18 and J is TRBJ1-1, with D maybe TRBD1 (6 bases). The CDR3 length is 13 residues. Germline V lookup: CDR1 KGHSH, CDR2 LQKENI. Deletions cut 4 bases from V and 12 bases from J, with 18 bases between. CDR3 in DNA: TGTGCCAGCTCACTCGGGGACACCTTGAGACCTTTCTTT. It specifies CASSLGDTLRPFF.

The chain couples TRBV4-2 to TRBJ2-6, with 9 bases lining up with TRBD1. The CDR3 is 17 amino acids. Losses at the gene ends were 5 bases for V and 0 bases for J; bases not matched to a gene: 5. The germline V gene has CDR1 LGHNA and CDR2 YNFKEQ. Written as DNA, the CDR3 is TGTGCCAGCAGCGCCCAACAGGGGGCCTCTGGGGCCAACGTCCTGACTTTC. This encodes CASSAQQGASGANVLTF.

The chain carries TRBV7-9 and TRBJ2-3, with 16 nucleotides matching TRBD2. CDR1 is SEHNR and CDR2 is FQNEAQ in the germline V gene (reference sequence). This CDR3 is 16 amino acids long. The V and J ends lost 4 bases and 5 bases, in that order; junction bases with no gene match: 3. The CDR3 is CASSSGLAGGIDTQYF. The CDR3 bases are TGTGCCAGCAGCTCGGGACTAGCGGGAGGGATAGATACGCAGTATTTT.

The rearrangement links TRBV6-1 to TRBJ2-1; TRBD2 agrees at 11 bases. This CDR3 region has 15 residues. The trim removed 7 bases at V and 5 bases at J, leaving 7 bases unmatched. Per the germline V gene, CDR1 is MNHNS and CDR2 is SASEGT. DNA of the CDR3: TGTGCCAGCAAAACCGGGACTAGCGGCCACAATGAGCAGTTCTTC. This translates into CASKTGTSGHNEQFF.

This clone is a singleton in its sample. V and J are TRBV27 and TRBJ1-2; the D gene is possibly TRBD1 (5 bases). Germline V CDR1 and CDR2: MNHEY, SMNVEV (reference sequence). The ends were cut back, 5 bases at V and 5 bases at J, with 15 bases in the middle. This CDR3 is built from 14 residues. This chain's CDR3 is CASSPDGGGYGYTF. The CDR3 DNA sequence: TGTGCCAGCAGTCCCGATGGGGGGGGGTATGGCTACACCTTC.

The genes are TRBV5-1 and TRBJ1-3; D may be TRBD1 (6 bases). Germline CDR1 SGHRS, CDR2 YFSETQ. The CDR3 has 14 amino acids. V was clipped by 4 bases and J by 2 bases, with 10 bases between them. For the CDR3, the DNA is TGCGCCAGCAGCCCGGACAGAGCTGGAAACACCATATATTTT. Translation: CASSPDRAGNTIYF.

The chain uses TRBV6-1 and TRBJ2-1; 9 positions agree with TRBD2. Trimming took 6 bases from V and 9 from J; bases not matched to a gene: 6. The CDR3 is made up of 13 amino acids. The germline CDR1 and CDR2 sequences are MNHNS and SASEGT. This chain's CDR3 is CASSSAGGGEQFF. The CDR3 DNA sequence: TGTGCCAGCAGCTCAGCGGGAGGCGGTGAGCAGTTCTTC.

This clone was seen only once. V and J are TRBV6-5 and TRBJ2-5; TRBD1 might be the D (6 bases). Germline V gene sequence: CDR1 MNHEY, CDR2 SVGAGI. The ends were cut back, 8 bases at V and 4 bases at J, with 14 bases in the middle. The CDR3 has 13 residues. For the CDR3, the DNA is TGTGCCAGCTCCACCACAGGGCTAGAGACCCAGTACTTC. Translating it yields CASSTTGLETQYF.

The V gene is TRBV29-1, the J gene TRBJ2-2; 7 positions match TRBD1. Germline V gives CDR1 SQVTM, CDR2 ANQGSEA. The CDR3 totals 14 residues. Germline trimming cut 4 bases from V and 5 bases from J; bases unmatched to any gene: 7. The CDR3 coding sequence is TGCAGCGTTGTTGGTACAGGGGCTACCGGGGAGCTGTTTTTT. It encodes CSVVGTGATGELFF.

The J gene is TRBJ2-7, the V gene TRBV7-8; TRBD2 aligns across 10 bases. Germline V gene data show CDR1 as SGHVS and CDR2 as FQNEAQ. V was clipped by 4 bases and J by 6 bases; unmatched bases: 9. This CDR3 is 15 amino acids long. The CDR3 loop is CASSSALAGVTEQYF. The DNA of the CDR3 is TGTGCCAGCAGCTCCGCCCTAGCGGGAGTTACCGAGCAGTACTTC. The full variable domain, its missing parts supplied by reference TRBV7-8 and TRBJ2-7, is GAGVSQSPRYKVAKRGQDVALRCDPISGHVSLFWYQQALGQGPEFLTYFQNEAQLDKSGLPSDRFFAERPEGSVSTLKIQRTQQEDSAVYLCASSSALAGVTEQYFGPGTRLTVT.

This rearrangement joins TRBV7-2 to TRBJ2-1; D may be TRBD2 (5 bases). CDR1 is SGHTA, CDR2 FQGNSA, per germline. The V and J ends lost 6 bases and 5 bases respectively, with 17 bases between them. CDR3 length: 15 residues. CDR3 sequence (DNA): TGTGCCAGCAGAAACAGCGGCGGGCCTAACAATGAGCAGTTCTTC. Protein: CASRNSGGPNNEQFF.

The rearrangement uses TRBV18 and TRBJ1-4; a weak D match, TRBD1 (5 bases). Trimming took 3 bases from V and 3 from J, leaving 14 bases between them. Per germline, CDR1 KGHSH and CDR2 LQKENI. The CDR3 runs to 16 residues. The CDR3 bases are TGTGCCAGCTCACCTTCCACGACAGTGGCTAATGAAAAACTGTTTTTT. This encodes CASSPSTTVANEKLFF.

Regarding this clone: Germline is not matched at one junction end, which may reflect a read error. The chain links TRBV18 to TRBJ2-6; TRBD1 is a possible D gene (5 bases). The CDR3 sequence is 13 residues long. The germline gives CDR1 KGHSH, CDR2 LQKENI. CDR3: CASSPSGANGLTF. The CDR3 DNA reads as TGTGCCAGCTCCCCCTCTGGGGCCAACGGCCTGACTTTC.

J is TRBJ1-1 and V is TRBV4-2; 9 bases are a match to TRBD1. Germline CDR1 is LGHNA and CDR2 is YNFKEQ. This CDR3 region has 18 residues. V was pared by 0 bases and J by 4 bases, with 12 bases of the junction left unmatched. DNA for the CDR3: TGTGCCAGCAGCCAAGAGAGAGACAGGGGGAGTATAGGCACTGAAGCTTTCTTT. Its translation is CASSQERDRGSIGTEAFF.

The CDR3 region is CASSQDSREYNEQFF. CDR3 bases: TGTGCCAGCAGCCAAGATTCGCGGGAATACAATGAGCAGTTCTTC. V usage is TRBV4-2 and J usage is TRBJ2-1; a weak D match, TRBD2 (6 bases). The CDR3 runs 15 residues. CDR1 and CDR2 from the germline V gene are LGHNA and YNFKEQ. Deletions cut 0 bases from V and 4 bases from J, with 10 bases between.

This chain links TRBV5-6 with TRBJ2-1; D may be TRBD2 (6 bases). Trimming stripped 4 bases from V and 8 bases from J, with 22 bases between. The CDR3 is 16 amino acids. Per the germline V gene, CDR1 is SGHDT and CDR2 is YYEEEE. DNA for the CDR3: TGTGCCAGCAGCCCGGTAGGGGCACCTTGGGGGGATGAGCAGTTCTTC. Residues: CASSPVGAPWGDEQFF.

This clone was counted a few times. The chain uses TRBV28 and TRBJ2-5; TRBD2 matches 10 bases. Trimming took 3 bases from V and 4 from J; bases not matched to a gene: 2. The length of the CDR3 is 14 residues. CDR1 MDHEN and CDR2 SYDVKM come from the germline V gene. This CDR3 reads CASSLGLAIETQYF. The DNA of the CDR3 is TGTGCCAGCAGTTTGGGACTAGCGATAGAGACCCAGTACTTC.

The table lists this clone with a count of one. This rearrangement joins TRBV7-9 to TRBJ2-7; D perhaps matches TRBD2 (7 bases). Germline V CDR1 and CDR2: SEHNR, FQNEAQ (reference sequence). V gave up 8 bases and J gave up 1 base, with 21 bases separating them. The CDR3 loop spans 16 amino acids. CDR3 in DNA: TGTGCCAGCGGAAAAAAGGGGGGGAGTGGGTCCTACGAGCAGTACTTC. It is translated as CASGKKGGSGSYEQYF.

V usage is TRBV28 and J usage is TRBJ2-1, with 14 bases fitting TRBD2. Losses at the gene ends were 0 bases for V and 10 bases for J; bases not matched to a gene: 8. Germline V lookup: CDR1 MDHEN, CDR2 SYDVKM. The CDR3 extends over 17 amino acids. CDR3 nucleotides: TGTGCCAGCAGTTTATGGACTAGCGGGAGGGGGGCTGAGGAGCAGTTCTTC. This sequence encodes CASSLWTSGRGAEEQFF.

CDR3 DNA sequence: TGTGCCAGCAGTGACAGATTGAACACTGAAGCTTTCTTT. As protein: CASSDRLNTEAFF. This chain uses TRBV25-1 with TRBJ1-1; no clear D gene. Deletions cut 3 bases from V and 0 bases from J, with 5 bases between. The germline gives CDR1 MGHDK, CDR2 SYGVNS. The CDR3 spans 13 residues. The whole variable domain, filled in from reference TRBV25-1 and TRBJ1-1, reads EADIYQTPRYLVIGTGKKITLECSQTMGHDKMYWYQQDPGMELHLIHYSYGVNSTEKGDLSSESTVSRIRTEHFPLTLESARPSHTSQYLCASSDRLNTEAFFGQGTRLTVV.

The chain carries TRBV6-6 and TRBJ2-3; possible D gene TRBD2, 5 bases. Germline V gene data show CDR1 as MNHNY and CDR2 as SVGAGI (reference sequence). This CDR3 is 15 amino acids long. V lost 3 bases, J lost 6 bases, and 16 bases lay in between. The CDR3 loop reads CASSYKGLAEDTQYF. Written as DNA, the CDR3 is TGTGCCAGCAGTTATAAGGGTCTAGCTGAGGATACGCAGTATTTT.

In this sample, this clone turned up a few times. V gene TRBV5-6 combines with J gene TRBJ2-5; the match to TRBD1 covers 10 bases. Germline V gene sequence: CDR1 SGHDT, CDR2 YYEEEE. The CDR3 runs to 16 residues. V gave up 1 base and J gave up 6 bases; unmatched junction bases: 9. The CDR3 spells CASSLRKTGGTKTQYF. The CDR3 bases are TGTGCCAGCAGCTTGCGGAAGACAGGGGGCACAAAGACCCAGTACTTC.